This T cell receptor (beta chain) was recovered during a study of blood T cell repertoires in COVID-19. In the study's own analysis: Amplification of reference gene primers was used by the study to estimate nucleated cell counts. Here immunoSEQ multiplex PCR was the method, and the copy in TCRdb shows in-frame clones only, minus some. V and J calls and clone size follow that table, whereas D and trimming were derived from the DNA. The repertoire holds approximately 210,000 clones, with more than 75% as singletons. The sequenced sample was peripheral blood. The clonotype comes from a man aged 40-50 years with active or convalescent COVID-19.

The CDR3 reads CASSSQQGNGELFF. The CDR3, as DNA: TGCGCCAGCAGCTCCCAACAGGGGAACGGGGAGCTGTTTTTT. The chain joins TRBV4-1 to TRBJ2-2; the match to TRBD1 covers 7 bases. With 5 bases clipped from V and 7 bases from J, the junction kept 7 bases outside the gene matches. CDR3 length: 14 amino acids. The V gene's germline CDR1 is MGHRA and CDR2 YSYEKL.